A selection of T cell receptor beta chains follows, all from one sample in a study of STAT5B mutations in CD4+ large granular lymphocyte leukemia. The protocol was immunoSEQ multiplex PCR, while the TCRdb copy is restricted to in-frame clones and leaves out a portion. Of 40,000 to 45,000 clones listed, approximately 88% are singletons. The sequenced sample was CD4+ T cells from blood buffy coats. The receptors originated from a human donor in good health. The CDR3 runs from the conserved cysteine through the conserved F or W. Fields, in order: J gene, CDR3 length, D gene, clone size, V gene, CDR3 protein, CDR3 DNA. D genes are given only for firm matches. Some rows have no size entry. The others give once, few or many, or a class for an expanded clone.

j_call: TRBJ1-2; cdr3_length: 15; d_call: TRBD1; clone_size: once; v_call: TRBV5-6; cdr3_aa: CASSRPGQGDYGYTF; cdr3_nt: TGTGCCAGCAGCCGGCCCGGACAGGGAGACTATGGCTACACCTTC
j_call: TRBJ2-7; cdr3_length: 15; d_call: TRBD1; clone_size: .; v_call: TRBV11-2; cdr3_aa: CASSLFRTGPYEQYF; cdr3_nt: TGTGCCAGCAGCTTATTCCGGACAGGGCCCTACGAGCAGTACTTC
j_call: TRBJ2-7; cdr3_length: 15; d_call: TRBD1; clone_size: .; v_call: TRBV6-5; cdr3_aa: CASSRRTGPSYEQYF; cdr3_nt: TGTGCCAGCAGTAGACGGACAGGGCCGTCCTACGAGCAGTACTTC
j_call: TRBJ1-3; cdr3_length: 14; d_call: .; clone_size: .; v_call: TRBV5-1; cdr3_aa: CASSLQDSGNTIYF; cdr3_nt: TGCGCCAGCAGTTTACAGGACTCTGGAAACACCATATATTTT
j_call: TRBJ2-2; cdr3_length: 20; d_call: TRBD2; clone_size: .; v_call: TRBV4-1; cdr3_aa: CASSQGGVIAGKGNTGELFF; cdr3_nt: TGCGCCAGCAGCCAAGGGGGGGTGATAGCGGGGAAGGGGAACACCGGGGAGCTGTTTTTT
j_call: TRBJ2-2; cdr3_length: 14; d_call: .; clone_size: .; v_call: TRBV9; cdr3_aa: CASSVRGNTGELFF; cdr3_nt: TGTGCCAGCAGCGTACGGGGAAACACCGGGGAGCTGTTTTTT
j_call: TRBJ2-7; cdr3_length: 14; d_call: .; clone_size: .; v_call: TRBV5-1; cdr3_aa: CASSLLGSDYEQYF; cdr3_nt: TGCGCCAGCAGCTTGTTAGGGTCTGACTACGAGCAGTACTTC
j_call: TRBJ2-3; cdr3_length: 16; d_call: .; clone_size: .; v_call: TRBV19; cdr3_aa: CASSMRSGQGRDTQYF; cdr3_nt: TGTGCCAGTAGTATGAGATCTGGGCAGGGCCGAGATACGCAGTATTTT
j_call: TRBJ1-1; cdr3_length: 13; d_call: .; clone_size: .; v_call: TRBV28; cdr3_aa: CVSSGSMNTEAFF; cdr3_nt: TGTGTATCCTCGGGGTCGATGAACACTGAAGCTTTCTTT
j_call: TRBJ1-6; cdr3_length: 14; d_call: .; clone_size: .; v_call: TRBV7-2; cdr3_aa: CASSPVGDNSPLHF; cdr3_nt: TGTGCCAGCAGCCCGGTGGGTGACAATTCACCCCTCCACTTT
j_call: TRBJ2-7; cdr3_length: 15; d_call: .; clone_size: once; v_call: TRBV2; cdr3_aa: CASSENLGLSSEQYF; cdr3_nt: TGTGCCAGCAGTGAAAATTTAGGGCTTTCTAGCGAGCAGTACTTC
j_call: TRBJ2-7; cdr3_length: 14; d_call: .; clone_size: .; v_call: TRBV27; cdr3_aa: CASSWRGTREEQYF; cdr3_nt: TGTGCCAGCAGTTGGAGGGGGACCAGGGAGGAGCAGTACTTC
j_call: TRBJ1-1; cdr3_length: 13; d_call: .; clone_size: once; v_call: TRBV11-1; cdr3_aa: CASSIQTVRRAFF; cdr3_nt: TGTGCCAGCAGCATACAGACCGTTCGTCGAGCTTTCTTT
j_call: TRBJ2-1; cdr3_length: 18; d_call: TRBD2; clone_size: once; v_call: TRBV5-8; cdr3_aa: CASSLLAGERSFLGEQFF; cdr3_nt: TGTGCCAGCAGTCTTTTGGCGGGAGAAAGATCATTTCTAGGTGAGCAGTTCTTC
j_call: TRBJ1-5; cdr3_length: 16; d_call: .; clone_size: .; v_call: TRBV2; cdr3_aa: CASRERNSLKDQPQHF; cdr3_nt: TGTGCCAGCAGGGAACGTAATTCCCTAAAGGATCAGCCCCAGCATTTT
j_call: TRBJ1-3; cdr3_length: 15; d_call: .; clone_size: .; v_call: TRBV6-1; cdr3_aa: CASSAEGWAGNTIYF; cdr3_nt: TGTGCCAGCAGTGCTGAGGGCTGGGCTGGAAACACCATATATTTT
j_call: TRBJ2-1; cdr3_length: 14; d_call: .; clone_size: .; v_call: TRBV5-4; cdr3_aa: CASSLIETYNEQFF; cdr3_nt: TGTGCCAGCAGCCTAATAGAGACCTACAATGAGCAGTTCTTC
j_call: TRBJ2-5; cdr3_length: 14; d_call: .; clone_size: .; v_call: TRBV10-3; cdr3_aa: CAISDRTVQETQYF; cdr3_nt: TGTGCCATCAGTGACCGGACAGTCCAAGAGACCCAGTACTTC
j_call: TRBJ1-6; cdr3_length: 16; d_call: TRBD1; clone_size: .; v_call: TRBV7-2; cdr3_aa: CASSLARGAGGSPLHF; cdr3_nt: TGTGCCAGCAGCTTAGCGCGAGGGGCAGGGGGGTCACCCCTCCACTTT
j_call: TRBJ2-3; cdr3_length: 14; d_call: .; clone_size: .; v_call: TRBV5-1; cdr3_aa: CASTPGGRTDTQYF; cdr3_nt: TGCGCCAGCACCCCAGGTGGGCGCACAGATACGCAGTATTTT
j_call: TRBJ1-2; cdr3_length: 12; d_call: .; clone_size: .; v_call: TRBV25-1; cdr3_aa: CASSEGRRGYTF; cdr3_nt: TGTGCCAGCAGTGAAGGACGACGTGGCTACACCTTC
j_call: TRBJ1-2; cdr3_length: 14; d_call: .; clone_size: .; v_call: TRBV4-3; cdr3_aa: CASSQPTEGFGYTF; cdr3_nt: TGCGCCAGCAGCCAACCTACAGAGGGGTTTGGCTACACCTTC